This TCR beta chain was captured by sequencing in a study of blood T cells in healthy people across ages. Germline CDR1 reads KGHDR; CDR2 reads SFDVKD. Losses at the gene ends were 7 bases for V and 9 bases for J; bases not matched to a gene: 16. This CDR3 is 16 amino acids long. Next came a second PCR, run for about 6 to 12 cycles, which used a sample-barcoded 5' primer along with a J-beta primer mix. In TCRdb, the 5' RACE reads were re-called with MiXCR into one record per CDR3 protein. The table shows more than 1 million distinct CDR3 sequences, with more than 40% occurring only once. This receptor was identified in a woman in her fifties or sixties in good health. The chain employs TRBV24-1 and TRBJ2-1, with TRBD2 identical over 8 bases. The sequenced sample consisted of blood. CDR3 residues: CATRLLAGGPRGEQFF. For the CDR3, the DNA is TGTGCCACCAGGCTCCTCGCGGGGGGACCCCGGGGTGAGCAGTTCTTC.